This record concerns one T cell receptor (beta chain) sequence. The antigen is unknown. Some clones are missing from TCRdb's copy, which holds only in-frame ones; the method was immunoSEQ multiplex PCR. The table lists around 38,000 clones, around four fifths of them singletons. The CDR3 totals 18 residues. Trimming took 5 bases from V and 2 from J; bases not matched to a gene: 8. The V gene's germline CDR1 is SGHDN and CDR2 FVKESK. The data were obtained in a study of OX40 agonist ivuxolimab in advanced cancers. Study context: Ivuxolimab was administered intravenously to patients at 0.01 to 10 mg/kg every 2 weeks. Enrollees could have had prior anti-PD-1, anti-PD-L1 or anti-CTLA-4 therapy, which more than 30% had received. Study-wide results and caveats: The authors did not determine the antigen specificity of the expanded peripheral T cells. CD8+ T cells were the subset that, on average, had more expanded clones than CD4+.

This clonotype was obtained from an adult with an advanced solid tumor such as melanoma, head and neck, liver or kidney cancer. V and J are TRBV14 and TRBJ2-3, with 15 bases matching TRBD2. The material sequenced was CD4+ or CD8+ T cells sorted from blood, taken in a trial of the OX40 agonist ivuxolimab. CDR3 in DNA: TGTGCCAGCAGCGACCCCGGGACTAGCGGGGGGACCACAGATACGCAGTATTTT. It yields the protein CASSDPGTSGGTTDTQYF.